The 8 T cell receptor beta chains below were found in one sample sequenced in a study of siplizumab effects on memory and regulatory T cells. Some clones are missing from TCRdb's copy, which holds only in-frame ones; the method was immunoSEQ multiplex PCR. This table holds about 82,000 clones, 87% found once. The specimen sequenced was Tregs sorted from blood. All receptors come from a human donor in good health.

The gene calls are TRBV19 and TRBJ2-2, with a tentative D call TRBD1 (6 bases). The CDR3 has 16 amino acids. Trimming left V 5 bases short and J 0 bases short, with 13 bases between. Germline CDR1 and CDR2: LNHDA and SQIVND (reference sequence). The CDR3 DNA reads TGTGCCAGTAGTTCAGACAGGCGACCGAACACCGGGGAGCTGTTTTTT. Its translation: CASSSDRRPNTGELFF.

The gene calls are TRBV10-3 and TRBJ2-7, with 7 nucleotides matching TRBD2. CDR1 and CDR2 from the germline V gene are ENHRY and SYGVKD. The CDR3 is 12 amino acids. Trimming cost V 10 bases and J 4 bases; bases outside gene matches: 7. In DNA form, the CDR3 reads TGTGCCACCGCCGGACTAGGGTACGAGCAGTACTTC. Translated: CATAGLGYEQYF.

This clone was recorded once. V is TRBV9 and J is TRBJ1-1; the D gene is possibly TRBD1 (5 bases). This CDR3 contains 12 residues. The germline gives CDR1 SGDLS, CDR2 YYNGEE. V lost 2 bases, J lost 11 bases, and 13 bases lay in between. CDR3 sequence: CASSVGPEEAFF. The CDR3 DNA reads TGTGCCAGCAGCGTGGGGCCCGAGGAGGCTTTCTTT.

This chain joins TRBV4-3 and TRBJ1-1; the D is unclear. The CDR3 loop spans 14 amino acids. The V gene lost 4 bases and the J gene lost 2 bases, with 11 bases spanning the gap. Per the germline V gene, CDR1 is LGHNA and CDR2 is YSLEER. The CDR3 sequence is CASSPSWANTEAFF. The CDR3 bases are TGCGCCAGCAGCCCCTCATGGGCCAACACTGAAGCTTTCTTT.

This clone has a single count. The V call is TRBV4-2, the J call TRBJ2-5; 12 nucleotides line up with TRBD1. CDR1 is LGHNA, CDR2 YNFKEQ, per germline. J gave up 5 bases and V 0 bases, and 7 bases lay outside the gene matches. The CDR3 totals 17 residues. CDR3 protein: CASSQDSRDRGRETQYF. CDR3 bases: TGTGCCAGCAGCCAAGATTCTCGGGACAGGGGGCGTGAGACCCAGTACTTC.

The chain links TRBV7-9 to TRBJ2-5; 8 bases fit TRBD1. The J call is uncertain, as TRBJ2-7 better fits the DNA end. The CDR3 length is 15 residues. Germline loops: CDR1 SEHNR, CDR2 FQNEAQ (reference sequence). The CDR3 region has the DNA TGTGCCAGCAGCTCCTGGGACAGGCTATCCTACGAGCAGTACTTC. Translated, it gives CASSSWDRLSYEQYF.

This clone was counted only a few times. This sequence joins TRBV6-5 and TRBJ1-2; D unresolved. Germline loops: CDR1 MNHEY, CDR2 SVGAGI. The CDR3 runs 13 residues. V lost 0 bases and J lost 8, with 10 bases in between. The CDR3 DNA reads TGTGCCAGCAGTTACTCGGCGGGGTGGGGCTACACCTTC. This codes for CASSYSAGWGYTF.

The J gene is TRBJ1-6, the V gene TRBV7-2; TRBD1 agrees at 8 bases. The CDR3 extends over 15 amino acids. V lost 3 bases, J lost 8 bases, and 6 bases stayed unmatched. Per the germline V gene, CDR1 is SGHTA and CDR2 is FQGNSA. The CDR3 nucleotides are TGTGCCAGCAGCTTGACAGGACAGGGTTATTCACCCCTCCACTTT. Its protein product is CASSLTGQGYSPLHF.